Listed below are T cell receptor beta chains from one sample, sequenced in a study of blood T cell repertoires in COVID-19. TCRdb's table, derived via immunoSEQ multiplex PCR, lists solely in-frame clones and lacks some. This table holds approximately 270,000 clones, 89% found once. The sequenced sample consisted of peripheral blood. The receptors here all came from a man in his fifties or sixties with acute or convalescent COVID-19. CDR3s include the opening cysteine and the closing phenylalanine or tryptophan. The D gene is left open where the match is weak. Rows may omit the clone size; those that give it use once, few, many or a size class.

D: NA
V: TRBV18
J: TRBJ2-7
size: NA
CDR3: CASSPLGSSYEQYF

D: NA
V: TRBV4-1
J: TRBJ1-1
size: few
CDR3: CASKRGEGNTEAFF

D: TRBD1
V: TRBV19
J: TRBJ2-2
size: NA
CDR3: CASSGGRTGELFF

D: NA
V: TRBV5-1
J: TRBJ1-1
size: NA
CDR3: CASSLSSIGYTEAFF

D: TRBD2
V: TRBV3-1/TRBV3-2
J: TRBJ2-7
size: NA
CDR3: CASSRGGWQAEQYF

D: NA
V: TRBV5-1
J: TRBJ2-6
size: NA
CDR3: CASSLIFRLTSGANVLTF

D: NA
V: TRBV2
J: TRBJ2-5
size: NA
CDR3: CASSEARAGGETQYF

D: TRBD1
V: TRBV11-2
J: TRBJ2-3
size: NA
CDR3: CASSPRGNTDTQYF

D: TRBD1
V: TRBV5-4
J: TRBJ1-5
size: NA
CDR3: CASSSDGYRGSQHF

D: NA
V: TRBV19
J: TRBJ2-7
size: NA
CDR3: CASSISEYEQYF

D: NA
V: TRBV11-2
J: TRBJ2-7
size: NA
CDR3: CASSWGRGSEQYF

D: NA
V: TRBV7-3
J: TRBJ2-2
size: NA
CDR3: CASSLGRGGPTGELFF

D: TRBD2
V: TRBV9
J: TRBJ2-3
size: once
CDR3: CASSSGLAGITDTQYF

D: TRBD1
V: TRBV30
J: TRBJ1-4
size: NA
CDR3: CAWGTVHEKLFF

D: NA
V: TRBV6-6
J: TRBJ1-5
size: NA
CDR3: CASSYSLEYSNQPQHF

D: TRBD1
V: TRBV7-9
J: TRBJ1-3
size: NA
CDR3: CASSLESTGAGNTIYF

D: NA
V: TRBV27
J: TRBJ1-6
size: NA
CDR3: CASSPLAWRDNSPLHF

D: NA
V: TRBV7-3
J: TRBJ1-3
size: NA
CDR3: CASSPQPGGHTIYF

D: TRBD2
V: TRBV3-1/TRBV3-2
J: TRBJ2-5
size: NA
CDR3: CASSQAGGEETQYF

D: NA
V: TRBV7-3
J: TRBJ2-1
size: NA
CDR3: CASSLSGRGEQFF

D: TRBD1
V: TRBV4-2
J: TRBJ1-4
size: NA
CDR3: CASSQDRGIIEKLFF

D: TRBD1
V: TRBV15
J: TRBJ1-5
size: once
CDR3: CATSSPDRGDSNQPQHF

D: NA
V: TRBV10-3
J: TRBJ2-1
size: NA
CDR3: CAISDYTGRGSYNEQFF

D: NA
V: TRBV20-1
J: TRBJ2-5
size: NA
CDR3: CSASRLETQYF

D: NA
V: TRBV23-1
J: TRBJ1-2
size: NA
CDR3: CASSQSFSGPFGYTF

D: NA
V: TRBV6-1
J: TRBJ2-7
size: NA
CDR3: CASSELGQMYEQYF

D: TRBD1
V: TRBV2
J: TRBJ1-3
size: NA
CDR3: CASSEGGQGNTIYF

D: TRBD1
V: TRBV7-9
J: TRBJ2-7
size: NA
CDR3: CASSLEVLGQGSYEQYF

D: NA
V: TRBV21-1
J: TRBJ1-1
size: NA
CDR3: CASSTPLEGMNTEAFF

D: TRBD1
V: TRBV19
J: TRBJ1-5
size: NA
CDR3: CATLDRGNQPQHF

D: NA
V: TRBV3-1/TRBV3-2
J: TRBJ2-7
size: NA
CDR3: CASSRPGSYEQYF

D: NA
V: TRBV5-1
J: TRBJ2-2
size: NA
CDR3: CASSLIRSTGELFF

D: NA
V: TRBV6-6
J: TRBJ1-5
size: NA
CDR3: CASSYSRGNQPQHF

D: NA
V: TRBV7-9
J: TRBJ1-2
size: NA
CDR3: CASSFGPRGYGYTF

D: NA
V: TRBV4-2
J: TRBJ2-2
size: NA
CDR3: CASSPRPQGATGELFF

D: TRBD2
V: TRBV4-2
J: TRBJ2-5
size: NA
CDR3: CASSQGLPAGGETQYF

D: NA
V: TRBV28
J: TRBJ1-2
size: NA
CDR3: CASSLGQYGYTF

D: NA
V: TRBV6-6
J: TRBJ1-3
size: NA
CDR3: CASSLRGDGNTIYF

D: TRBD2
V: TRBV7-2
J: TRBJ2-1
size: NA
CDR3: CASSLALAGSEQFF

D: NA
V: TRBV13
J: TRBJ2-2
size: NA
CDR3: CASSFGRASGELFF

D: TRBD1
V: TRBV7-9
J: TRBJ1-2
size: NA
CDR3: CASSRRTGGNGYTF

D: TRBD1
V: TRBV2
J: TRBJ2-1
size: NA
CDR3: CASSDTTGDFSYNEQFF

D: NA
V: TRBV6-5
J: TRBJ1-1
size: few
CDR3: CASRQGWANTEAFF

D: NA
V: TRBV15
J: TRBJ1-4
size: NA
CDR3: CATSRDGGGNEKLFF

D: NA
V: TRBV2
J: TRBJ1-1
size: NA
CDR3: CASSGAVVRLNTEAFF

D: NA
V: TRBV30
J: TRBJ2-7
size: NA
CDR3: CAWTLGGGYEQYF

D: TRBD2
V: TRBV7-6
J: TRBJ2-5
size: NA
CDR3: CASKGSGGPQETQYF

D: TRBD1
V: TRBV4-1
J: TRBJ2-3
size: NA
CDR3: CASSPSPGTGGDTQYF

D: TRBD1
V: TRBV5-1
J: TRBJ1-2
size: once
CDR3: CASSQATGTVYGYTF

D: NA
V: TRBV3-1/TRBV3-2
J: TRBJ1-2
size: NA
CDR3: CASSEDSYGYTF